The 23 T cell receptor beta chains reported below all come from one sample, sequenced in a study of PD-1 blockade in mismatch repair-deficient tumors. Produced via immunoSEQ multiplex PCR; TCRdb's table is partial and in-frame only. The sample shows under 50,000 clones, approximately 80% of them seen only once. Sequencing was performed on PBMCs, taken before pembrolizumab treatment. The receptors were sampled from an adult with mismatch repair-deficient cancer.

This chain uses TRBV5-6 with TRBJ1-2; D not certain. Germline CDR1 SGHDT, CDR2 YYEEEE. The CDR3 is 14 residues long. Between the trimmed V and J ends, which lost 0 bases and 3 bases, there was a span of 9 bases. This chain's CDR3 is CASSLDSLHYGYTF. As DNA, the CDR3 is TGTGCCAGCAGCTTGGACAGCCTTCACTATGGCTACACCTTC.

The V and J genes are TRBV11-2 and TRBJ2-2; 8 bases are shared with TRBD2. CDR3 length: 16 amino acids. Germline V lookup: CDR1 SGHAT, CDR2 FQNNGV. V gave up 6 bases and J gave up 2 bases; unmatched junction bases: 8. CDR3 amino acids: CASRLRTSGNTGELFF. In DNA form, the CDR3 reads TGTGCCAGCAGGTTGAGAACTAGCGGAAACACCGGGGAGCTGTTTTTT.

The chain carries TRBV2 and TRBJ2-5, with 8 bases lining up with TRBD2. Germline V gene data show CDR1 as SNHLY and CDR2 as FYNNEI. This CDR3 contains 16 residues. V was clipped by 6 bases and J by 7 bases; unmatched bases: 16. As DNA, the CDR3 is TGTGCCAGCAGGAAATCTAGCGGGTCTCCCTCGGGGACCCAGTACTTC. Residues: CASRKSSGSPSGTQYF.

The J gene is TRBJ2-7, the V gene TRBV7-2, with 9 bases fitting TRBD2. In germline, CDR1 is SGHTA, CDR2 FQGNSA. The CDR3 totals 17 residues. J gave up 2 bases and V 1 base, and 9 bases lay outside the gene matches. The CDR3 region is CASSLVPPTSGTYEQYF. CDR3 nucleotides: TGTGCCAGCAGCTTAGTCCCCCCGACTAGCGGAACCTACGAGCAGTACTTC.

This chain's CDR3 is CASSLSWGYGAGIYNEQFF. The DNA of the CDR3 is TGTGCCAGCAGCTTATCGTGGGGGTACGGGGCGGGGATCTACAATGAGCAGTTCTTC. This chain joins TRBV11-2 and TRBJ2-1; maybe TRBD2 (6 bases). Trimming cost V 2 bases and J 3 bases, with 23 bases left between them. Germline CDR1 and CDR2: SGHAT and FQNNGV. This CDR3 is built from 19 residues.

CDR3 protein: CASSPGPDRAYEQYF. CDR3 nucleotides: TGTGCCAGCAGTCCCGGCCCGGACAGGGCCTACGAGCAGTACTTC. This sequence joins TRBV7-9 and TRBJ2-7, with 8 bases lining up with TRBD1. CDR1 and CDR2 from the germline V gene are SEHNR and FQNEAQ (reference sequence). The CDR3 has 15 amino acids. The V gene end was trimmed by 6 bases and the J gene end by 2 bases; junction bases not matched to a gene: 9.

The sample holds one count of this clone. V usage is TRBV9 and J usage is TRBJ2-5, with D uncertain. This CDR3 is 12 amino acids long. Germline V lookup: CDR1 SGDLS, CDR2 YYNGEE. V was pared by 0 bases and J by 4 bases, with 4 bases between. CDR3: CASSVGGETQYF. CDR3 nucleotide sequence: TGTGCCAGCAGCGTAGGGGGAGAGACCCAGTACTTC.

CDR3 protein: CAISESGNQPQHF. As DNA, the CDR3 is TGTGCCATCAGTGAGTCCGGGAATCAGCCCCAGCATTTT. V gene TRBV10-3 combines with J gene TRBJ1-5; the D is unclear. The CDR3 totals 13 residues. Germline V gene data show CDR1 as ENHRY and CDR2 as SYGVKD. V was trimmed by 0 bases and J by 4 bases, leaving 4 bases between them.

The CDR3 loop is CASGLNGAPSNQPQHF. The CDR3 nucleotides are TGTGCTAGTGGTTTGAATGGGGCTCCCAGCAATCAGCCCCAGCATTTT. The rearrangement links TRBV12-5 to TRBJ1-5, with D possibly matching TRBD1 (5 bases). The CDR3 is 16 amino acids. Germline V gene data show CDR1 as LGHNT and CDR2 as FRNRAP. V was cut by 2 bases and J by 1 base, with 12 bases left in between.

The chain employs TRBV6-1 and TRBJ1-2; D perhaps matches TRBD1 (6 bases). V lost 9 bases and J lost 3, with 11 bases in between. Germline CDR1 reads MNHNS; CDR2 reads SASEGT. The length of the CDR3 is 12 residues. The CDR3 nucleotides are TGTGCCAGTAGAGAGGGGGACTATGGCTACACCTTC. Translated, it gives CASREGDYGYTF.

The chain has TRBV6-1 and TRBJ1-2; 8 nucleotides align to TRBD1. Germline V CDR1 and CDR2: MNHNS, SASEGT. Trimming took 1 base from V and 13 from J; bases not matched to a gene: 14. The CDR3 covers 15 residues. The CDR3: CASSEEVWDRPRLTF. The CDR3 DNA is TGTGCCAGCAGTGAAGAGGTGTGGGACAGGCCTCGACTCACCTTC.

This clone was detected a few times. The chain couples TRBV10-3 to TRBJ2-1, with D possibly being TRBD2 (6 bases). Germline-derived CDR1 and CDR2 are ENHRY and SYGVKD. CDR3 length: 16 amino acids. Trimming cost V 0 bases and J 7 bases, with 16 bases left between them. DNA for the CDR3: TGTGCCATCAGTGAGTCTGCGGGAAGAGATATAAATGAGCAGTTCTTC. Translation: CAISESAGRDINEQFF.

In its sample, this clone was seen a few times. The chain carries TRBV6-4 and TRBJ2-1, with 9 bases matching TRBD2. The CDR3 is 14 residues long. The germline gives CDR1 MRHNA, CDR2 SNTAGT. The V gene end was trimmed by 6 bases and the J gene end by 4 bases; junction bases not matched to a gene: 4. The CDR3, as DNA: TGTGCCAGCAGCCCTAGCGGGACGTACAATGAGCAGTTCTTC. Amino acids: CASSPSGTYNEQFF.

The chain carries TRBV14 and TRBJ1-4, with D uncertain. CDR1 is SGHDN, CDR2 FVKESK, per germline. V lost 0 bases, J lost 7 bases, and 9 bases lay in between. The CDR3 loop spans 14 amino acids. For the CDR3, the DNA is TGTGCCAGCAGCCAAGATTACGGTGCTGAAAAACTGTTTTTT. This encodes CASSQDYGAEKLFF.

The rearrangement links TRBV11-2 to TRBJ2-1, with a weak D call TRBD2 (6 bases). CDR1 is SGHAT, CDR2 FQNNGV, per germline. The CDR3 is made up of 15 amino acids. Trimming took 5 bases from V and 4 from J, leaving 15 bases between them. The CDR3 here is CASSPNSGGYNEQFF. CDR3 in DNA: TGTGCCAGCAGCCCCAATAGCGGAGGGTACAATGAGCAGTTCTTC.

This chain joins TRBV5-6 and TRBJ1-2, with D hard to call. V shed 0 bases and J shed 3 bases, with 6 bases lying between them. CDR1 and CDR2 (germline): SGHDT, YYEEEE. This CDR3 is 13 amino acids long. CDR3 nucleotide sequence: TGTGCCAGCAGCTTGGACGGCGACTATGGCTACACCTTC. Translating gives CASSLDGDYGYTF.

This chain links TRBV5-4 with TRBJ2-3; D unresolved. The CDR3 totals 13 residues. CDR1 is SGHNT and CDR2 is YYREEE in the germline V gene (reference sequence). Trimming took off 0 bases at V and 5 bases at J, with 7 bases between the two ends. The CDR3 DNA sequence: TGTGCCAGCAGCTTGGGATTGGGAGATACGCAGTATTTT. Encoded protein: CASSLGLGDTQYF.

The CDR3 loop is CASSRNGTGVRSGNTIYF. The CDR3 nucleotides are TGTGCCAGCAGCCGCAACGGTACAGGGGTGAGATCGGGAAACACCATATATTTT. This rearrangement joins TRBV12-1 to TRBJ1-3; the table calls TRBD1, which could not be checked here. TRBV12-1 constitutes a pseudogene. The CDR3 runs 18 residues.

The V gene is TRBV6-1, the J gene TRBJ2-2; TRBD2 is a possible D gene (6 bases). Trimming took off 7 bases at V and 0 bases at J, with 12 bases between the two ends. CDR1 and CDR2 (germline): MNHNS, SASEGT. This CDR3 comprises 15 residues. CDR3 loop: CASIIGGANTGELFF. The CDR3 coding sequence is TGTGCCAGCATCATCGGAGGGGCGAACACCGGGGAGCTGTTTTTT.

The chain joins TRBV18 to TRBJ1-5, with 10 bases matching TRBD1. This CDR3 contains 16 residues. Unmatched junction bases numbered 1, after V lost 1 base and J lost 1 base. Germline CDR1 is KGHSH and CDR2 is LQKENI. Here the CDR3 DNA reads TGTGCCAGCTCACCACTGGGACAGGGGAGCAATCAGCCCCAGCATTTT. Translating it yields CASSPLGQGSNQPQHF.

This chain connects TRBV29-1 to TRBJ1-2; no definite D call. The CDR3 totals 16 residues. V was clipped by 3 bases and J by 0 bases, with 17 bases between them. Germline CDR1 reads SQVTM; CDR2 reads ANQGSEA. DNA of the CDR3: TGCAGCGTTGAGCTACCCTTCAGGAGGTCTAACTATGGCTACACCTTC. Translating it yields CSVELPFRRSNYGYTF.

This chain joins TRBV7-2 and TRBJ2-7; 9 nucleotides match TRBD1. CDR3 length: 13 amino acids. Germline V CDR1 and CDR2: SGHTA, FQGNSA. Trimming at V came to 10 bases and at J to 1 base, leaving 5 bases not matched to a gene. The CDR3 loop reads CATAQGASYEQYF. The CDR3 nucleotides are TGTGCCACCGCACAGGGGGCGTCCTACGAGCAGTACTTC.

About this clone itself: Other DNA sequences of this sample code for an identical CDR3. The V and J genes are TRBV5-8 and TRBJ1-5, with a tentative D call TRBD1 (5 bases). Germline CDR1 SGHTS, CDR2 YDEGEE. The CDR3 contains 12 residues. V was shortened by 3 bases and J by 5 bases, with 6 bases between the two germline ends. The CDR3 coding sequence is TGTGCCAGCAGCTGGGGGGATCAGCCCCAGCATTTT. Translated: CASSWGDQPQHF.